This TCR beta chain was found in a study of blood T cell repertoires in COVID-19. Some clones are missing from TCRdb's copy, which holds only in-frame ones; the method was immunoSEQ multiplex PCR. The table shows roughly 670,000 clones, with approximately 90% occurring only once. Germline assignment: CDR1 SGHAT and CDR2 FQNNGV. V trimming: 5 bases; J trimming: 2 bases; junction bases outside the gene matches: 4. The CDR3 length is 16 residues. The chain combines TRBV11-2 with TRBJ2-1; 12 bases fit TRBD2. What was sequenced was peripheral blood. The TCR originated in a woman between 18 and 29 years old with acute or convalescent COVID-19. Here the CDR3 DNA reads TGTGCCAGCAGCCTGGGACTAGCGGGTACCTACAATGAGCAGTTCTTC. Encoded protein: CASSLGLAGTYNEQFF.